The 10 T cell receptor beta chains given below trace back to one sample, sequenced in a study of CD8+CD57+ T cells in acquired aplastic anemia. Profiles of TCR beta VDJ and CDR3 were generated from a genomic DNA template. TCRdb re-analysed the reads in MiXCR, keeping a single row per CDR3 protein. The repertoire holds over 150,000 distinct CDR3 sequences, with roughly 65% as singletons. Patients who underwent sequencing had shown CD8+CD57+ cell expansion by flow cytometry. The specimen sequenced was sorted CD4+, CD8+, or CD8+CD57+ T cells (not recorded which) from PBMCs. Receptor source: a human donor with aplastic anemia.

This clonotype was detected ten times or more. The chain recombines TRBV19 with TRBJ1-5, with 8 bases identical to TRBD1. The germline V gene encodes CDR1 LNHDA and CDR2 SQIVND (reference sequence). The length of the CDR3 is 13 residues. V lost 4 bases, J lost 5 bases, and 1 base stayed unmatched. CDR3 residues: CASSTGGDQPQHF. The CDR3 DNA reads TGTGCCAGTAGTACAGGGGGCGATCAGCCCCAGCATTTT.

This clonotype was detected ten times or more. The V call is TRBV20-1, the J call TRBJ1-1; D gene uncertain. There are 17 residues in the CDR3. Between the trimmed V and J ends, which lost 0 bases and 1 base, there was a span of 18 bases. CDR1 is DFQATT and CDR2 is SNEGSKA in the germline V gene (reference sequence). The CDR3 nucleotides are TGCAGTGCTAGAGACCCCGGGAGGGTGGGATGGAACACTGAAGCTTTCTTT. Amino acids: CSARDPGRVGWNTEAFF.

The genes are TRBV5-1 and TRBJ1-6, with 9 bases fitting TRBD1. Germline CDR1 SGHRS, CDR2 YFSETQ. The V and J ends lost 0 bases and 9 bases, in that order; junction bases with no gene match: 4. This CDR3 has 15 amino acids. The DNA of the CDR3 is TGCGCCAGCAGCTTGGAAGGGACAGGGATTTCACCCCTCCACTTT. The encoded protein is CASSLEGTGISPLHF.

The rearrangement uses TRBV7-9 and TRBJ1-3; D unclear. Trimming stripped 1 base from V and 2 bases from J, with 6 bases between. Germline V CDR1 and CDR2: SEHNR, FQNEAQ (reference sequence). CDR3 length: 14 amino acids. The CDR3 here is CASSLGATGNTIYF. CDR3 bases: TGTGCCAGCAGCTTAGGGGCCACTGGAAACACCATATATTTT. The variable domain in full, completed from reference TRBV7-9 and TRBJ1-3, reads DTGVSQNPRHKITKRGQNVTFRCDPISEHNRLYWYRQTLGQGPEFLTYFQNEAQLEKSRLLSDRFSAERPKGSFSTLEIQRTEQGDSAMYLCASSLGATGNTIYFGEGSWLTVV.

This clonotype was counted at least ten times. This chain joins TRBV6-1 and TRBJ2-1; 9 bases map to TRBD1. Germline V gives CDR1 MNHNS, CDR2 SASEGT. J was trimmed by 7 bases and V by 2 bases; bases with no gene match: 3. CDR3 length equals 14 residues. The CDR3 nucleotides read TGTGCCAGCAGTGAATGGGGACAGGGAAATGAGCAGTTCTTC. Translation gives CASSEWGQGNEQFF.

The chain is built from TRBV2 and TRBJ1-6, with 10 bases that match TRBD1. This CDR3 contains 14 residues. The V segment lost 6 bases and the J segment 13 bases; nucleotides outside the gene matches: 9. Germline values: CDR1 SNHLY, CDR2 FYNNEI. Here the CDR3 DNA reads TGTGCCAGCAGCTCCGGGACAGGGGAACGGCCCCTCCACTTT. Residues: CASSSGTGERPLHF. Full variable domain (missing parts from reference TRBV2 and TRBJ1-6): EPEVTQTPSHQVTQMGQEVILRCVPISNHLYFYWYRQILGQKVEFLVSFYNNEISEKSEIFDDQFSVERPDGSNFTLKIRSTKLEDSAMYFCASSSGTGERPLHFGNGTRLTVT.

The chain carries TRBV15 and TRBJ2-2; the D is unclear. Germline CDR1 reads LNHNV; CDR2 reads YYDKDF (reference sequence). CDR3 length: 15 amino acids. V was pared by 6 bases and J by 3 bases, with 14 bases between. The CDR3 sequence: CATSDDPGYTGELFF. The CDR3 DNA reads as TGTGCCACCAGTGATGACCCCGGCTACACCGGGGAGCTGTTTTTT. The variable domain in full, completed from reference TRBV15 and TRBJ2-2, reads DAMVIQNPRYQVTQFGKPVTLSCSQTLNHNVMYWYQQKSSQAPKLLFHYYDKDFNNEADTPDNFQSRRPNTSFCFLDIRSPGLGDTAMYLCATSDDPGYTGELFFGEGSRLTVL.

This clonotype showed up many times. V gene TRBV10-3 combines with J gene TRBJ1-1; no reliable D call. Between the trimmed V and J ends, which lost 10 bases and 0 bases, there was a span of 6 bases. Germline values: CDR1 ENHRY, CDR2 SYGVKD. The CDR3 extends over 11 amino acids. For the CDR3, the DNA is TGTGCCACGACTCTGAACACTGAAGCTTTCTTT. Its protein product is CATTLNTEAFF.

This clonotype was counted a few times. The DNA for the CDR3 is TGTGCCAGCAGCTATAATTCACCCCTCCACTTT. This translates into CASSYNSPLHF. This rearrangement joins TRBV7-2 to TRBJ1-6, with D uncertain. Germline CDR1 and CDR2: SGHTA and FQGNSA. This CDR3 has 11 amino acids. The V gene lost 4 bases and the J gene lost 5 bases, with 0 bases spanning the gap.

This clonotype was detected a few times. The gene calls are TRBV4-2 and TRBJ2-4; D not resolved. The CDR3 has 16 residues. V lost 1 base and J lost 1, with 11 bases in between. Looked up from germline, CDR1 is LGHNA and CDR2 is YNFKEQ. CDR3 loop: CASSQAGYTAKNIQYF. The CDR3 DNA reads TGTGCCAGCAGCCAAGCAGGTTATACCGCCAAAAACATTCAGTACTTC.